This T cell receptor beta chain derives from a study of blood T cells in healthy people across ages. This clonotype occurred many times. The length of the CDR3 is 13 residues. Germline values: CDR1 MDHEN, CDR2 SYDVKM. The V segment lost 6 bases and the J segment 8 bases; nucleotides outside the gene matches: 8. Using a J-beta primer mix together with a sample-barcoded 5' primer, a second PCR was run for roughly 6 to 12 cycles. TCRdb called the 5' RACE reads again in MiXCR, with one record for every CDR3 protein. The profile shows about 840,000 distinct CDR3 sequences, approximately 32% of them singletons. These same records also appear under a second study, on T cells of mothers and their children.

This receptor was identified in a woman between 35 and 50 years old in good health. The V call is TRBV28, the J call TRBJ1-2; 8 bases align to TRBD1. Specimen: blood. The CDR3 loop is CASSNAGGRGYTF. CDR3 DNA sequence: TGTGCCAGCAGCAATGCAGGGGGCAGGGGCTACACCTTC.